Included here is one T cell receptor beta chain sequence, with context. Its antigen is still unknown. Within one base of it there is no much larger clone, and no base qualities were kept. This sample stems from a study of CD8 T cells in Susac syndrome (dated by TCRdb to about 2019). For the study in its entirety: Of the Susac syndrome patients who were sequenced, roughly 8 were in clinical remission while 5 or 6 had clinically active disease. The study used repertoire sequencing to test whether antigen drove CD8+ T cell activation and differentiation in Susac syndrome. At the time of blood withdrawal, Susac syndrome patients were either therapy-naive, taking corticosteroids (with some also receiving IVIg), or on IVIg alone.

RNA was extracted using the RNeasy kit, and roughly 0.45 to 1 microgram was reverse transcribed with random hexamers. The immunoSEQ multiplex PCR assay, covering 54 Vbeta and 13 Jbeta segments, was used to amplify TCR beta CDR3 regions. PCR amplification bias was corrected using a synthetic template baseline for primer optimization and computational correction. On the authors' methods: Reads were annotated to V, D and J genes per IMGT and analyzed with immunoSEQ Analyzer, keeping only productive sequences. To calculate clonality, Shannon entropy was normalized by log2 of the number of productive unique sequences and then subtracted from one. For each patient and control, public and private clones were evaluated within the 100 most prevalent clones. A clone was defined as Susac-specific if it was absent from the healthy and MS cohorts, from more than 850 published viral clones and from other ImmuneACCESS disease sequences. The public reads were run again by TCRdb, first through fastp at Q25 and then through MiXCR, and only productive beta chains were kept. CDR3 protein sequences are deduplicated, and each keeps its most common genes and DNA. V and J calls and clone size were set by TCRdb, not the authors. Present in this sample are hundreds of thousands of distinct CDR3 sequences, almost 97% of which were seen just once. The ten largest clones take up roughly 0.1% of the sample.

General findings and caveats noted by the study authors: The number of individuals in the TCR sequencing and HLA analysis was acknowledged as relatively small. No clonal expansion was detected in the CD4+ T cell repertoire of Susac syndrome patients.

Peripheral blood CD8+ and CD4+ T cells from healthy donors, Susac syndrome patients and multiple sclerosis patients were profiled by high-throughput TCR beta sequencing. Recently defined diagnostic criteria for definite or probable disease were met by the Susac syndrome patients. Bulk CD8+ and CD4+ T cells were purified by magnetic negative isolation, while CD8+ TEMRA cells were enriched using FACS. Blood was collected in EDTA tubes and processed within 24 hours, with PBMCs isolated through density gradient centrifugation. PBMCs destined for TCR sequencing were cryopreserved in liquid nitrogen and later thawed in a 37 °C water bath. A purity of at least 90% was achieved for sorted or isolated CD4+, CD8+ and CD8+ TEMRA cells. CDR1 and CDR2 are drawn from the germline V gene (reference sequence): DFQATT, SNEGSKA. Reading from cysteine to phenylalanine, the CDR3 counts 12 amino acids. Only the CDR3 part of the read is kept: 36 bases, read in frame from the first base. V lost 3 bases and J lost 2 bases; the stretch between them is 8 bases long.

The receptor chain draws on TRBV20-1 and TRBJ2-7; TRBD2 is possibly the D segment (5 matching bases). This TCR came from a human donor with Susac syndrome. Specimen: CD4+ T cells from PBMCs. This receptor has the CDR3 CSASGITYEQYF. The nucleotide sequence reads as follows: TGCAGTGCTAGCGGGATAACCTACGAGCAGTACTTC.